These 10 T cell receptor beta chains were all obtained from the same sample, sequenced in a study of blood T cell repertoires in COVID-19. Clones were read by immunoSEQ multiplex PCR, and TCRdb kept only the in-frame ones, dropping some. The sample holds 110,000 or so clones, 75% to 90% seen once. Sample: peripheral blood. The receptors were gathered from a woman in her sixties or seventies with COVID-19, enrolled during active disease.

This chain connects TRBV24-1 to TRBJ2-3; 7 bases are shared with TRBD2. Germline V gene lookup returns CDR1 KGHDR and CDR2 SFDVKD. The CDR3 totals 15 residues. V was pared by 2 bases and J by 4 bases, with 5 bases of the junction left unmatched. The CDR3: CATSDSAGLADTQYF. In DNA, the CDR3 is TGTGCCACCAGTGATTCAGCGGGGTTGGCAGATACGCAGTATTTT.

This rearrangement joins TRBV3-1 (or the pseudogene TRBV3-2) to TRBJ1-3; possible D gene TRBD1, 5 bases. Between the trimmed V and J ends, which lost 0 bases and 2 bases, there was a span of 8 bases. The V gene's germline CDR1 is LGHDT and CDR2 YNNKEL (reference sequence). The CDR3 runs to 15 residues. CDR3 protein: CASSQESRAGNTIYF. The DNA of the CDR3 is TGTGCCAGCAGCCAAGAATCCAGGGCTGGAAACACCATATATTTT.

This chain uses TRBV25-1 with TRBJ1-1; no clear D gene. Trimming removed 1 base from V and 0 bases from J, with 3 bases in between. Per germline, CDR1 MGHDK and CDR2 SYGVNS. CDR3 length equals 13 residues. For the CDR3, the DNA is TGTGCCAGCAGTGAATTCGTGAACACTGAAGCTTTCTTT. Translated, it gives CASSEFVNTEAFF. Looking up the rest from reference TRBV25-1 and TRBJ1-1 gives the full variable domain: EADIYQTPRYLVIGTGKKITLECSQTMGHDKMYWYQQDPGMELHLIHYSYGVNSTEKGDLSSESTVSRIRTEHFPLTLESARPSHTSQYLCASSEFVNTEAFFGQGTRLTVV.

This clone turned up a few times. The sample holds other DNA sequences that translate to the same CDR3. V gene TRBV3-1 (or the pseudogene TRBV3-2) combines with J gene TRBJ1-1; D is possibly TRBD1 (6 bases). Germline CDR1 is LGHDT and CDR2 is YNNKEL (reference sequence). Trimming cost V 1 base and J 1 base, with 7 bases left between them. CDR3 length equals 14 residues. Here the CDR3 reads CASSQGTENTEAFF. CDR3 coding DNA: TGTGCCAGCAGCCAAGGGACAGAGAACACTGAAGCTTTCTTT.

In its sample, this clone was seen a few times. V is TRBV19 and J is TRBJ2-2, with 7 nucleotides matching TRBD1. The CDR3 length is 15 residues. Trimming removed 3 bases from V and 6 bases from J; junction bases left unmatched: 7. CDR1 is LNHDA and CDR2 is SQIVND in the germline V gene (reference sequence). The CDR3: CASSISWDSSGELFF. In DNA form, the CDR3 reads TGTGCCAGTAGTATCTCTTGGGACAGTTCCGGGGAGCTGTTTTTT.

The V and J genes are TRBV6-2 or TRBV6-3 and TRBJ2-7; 8 bases are shared with TRBD1. V trimming: 6 bases; J trimming: 2 bases; junction bases outside the gene matches: 12. This CDR3 contains 16 residues. From germline, CDR1 is MNHEY and CDR2 SVGEGT. CDR3 region: CASSRAWTGLPYEQYF. The CDR3 DNA follows: TGTGCCAGCAGCCGAGCCTGGACAGGGTTACCCTACGAGCAGTACTTC.

This chain links TRBV5-1 with TRBJ2-7; D perhaps matches TRBD1 (5 bases). The germline gives CDR1 SGHRS, CDR2 YFSETQ. V was pared by 3 bases and J by 4 bases, with 20 bases between. The CDR3 covers 16 residues. The CDR3 spells CASSSRQTSALYEQYF. The CDR3 DNA reads as TGCGCCAGCAGCTCGAGACAGACCTCTGCACTTTACGAGCAGTACTTC.

The genes are TRBV5-1 and TRBJ2-2; the match to TRBD1 covers 9 bases. The V and J ends lost 7 bases and 1 base, in that order; junction bases with no gene match: 2. CDR1 is SGHRS, CDR2 YFSETQ, per germline. CDR3 length equals 14 residues. CDR3 loop: CASRTGVNTGELFF. The CDR3 coding sequence is TGCGCCAGCCGGACAGGGGTGAACACCGGGGAGCTGTTTTTT.

The chain couples TRBV10-3 to TRBJ1-2; 10 nucleotides align to TRBD1. The J segment lost 0 bases and the V segment lost 7 bases, leaving 5 bases of the junction unmatched. Germline V gene lookup returns CDR1 ENHRY and CDR2 SYGVKD. The CDR3 is 15 residues long. CDR3 sequence reads: CAITPGQGPNYGYTF. CDR3 coding DNA: TGTGCCATCACCCCGGGACAGGGGCCTAACTATGGCTACACCTTC.

This clone was counted once. V usage is TRBV28 and J usage is TRBJ1-2; 8 nucleotides agree with TRBD1. The CDR3 consists of 12 residues. The germline V gene has CDR1 MDHEN and CDR2 SYDVKM. After removal of 6 bases from V and 6 bases from J, the junction contained 3 bases not matched to a gene. The CDR3 nucleotides are TGTGCCAGCAGCGCGACAGGGGATGGCTACACCTTC. It encodes CASSATGDGYTF.